Below are 18 T cell receptor beta chains sequenced from a single sample in a study of identifying expanded T cells in peripheral blood. The assay was immunoSEQ multiplex PCR, and TCRdb's table has in-frame clones only and misses some. This table holds 50,000 to 65,000 clones, 89% found once. Sequencing was done on a sample of blood. The receptors stem from a person between 18 and 75 years old in good health.

The rearrangement links TRBV7-2 to TRBJ1-1, with D unclear. Trimming cost V 3 bases and J 3 bases, with 8 bases left between them. Per germline, CDR1 SGHTA and CDR2 FQGNSA. The CDR3 is 13 amino acids. This CDR3 reads CASSFTEDTEAFF. CDR3 bases: TGTGCCAGCAGCTTTACAGAGGACACTGAAGCTTTCTTT.

This clone appeared once. V usage is TRBV6-5 and J usage is TRBJ2-1, with D possibly being TRBD1 (5 bases). Germline CDR1 reads MNHEY; CDR2 reads SVGAGI. The CDR3 is 13 residues long. V shed 8 bases and J shed 6 bases, with 14 bases lying between them. The CDR3 spells CASQARRGNEQFF. The CDR3 DNA sequence: TGTGCCAGCCAGGCAAGAAGGGGCAATGAGCAGTTCTTC.

J is TRBJ2-7 and V is TRBV6-5; TRBD2 matches 7 bases. The length of the CDR3 is 13 residues. Per the germline V gene, CDR1 is MNHEY and CDR2 is SVGAGI. J gave up 6 bases and V 6 bases, and 8 bases lay outside the gene matches. The CDR3 bases are TGTGCCAGCAGCCCCCGGACTAGTCGCGAGCAGTACTTC. Amino acids: CASSPRTSREQYF.

Points on this clone: Mismatch with germline at one junction end may stem from a read error. The chain's CDR3 is CASREAEQQYF. As DNA, the CDR3 is TGTGCCAGCAGGGAAGCGGAACAGCAGTATTTT. This chain joins TRBV2 and TRBJ2-3; D might be TRBD2 (5 bases). CDR1 and CDR2 (germline): SNHLY, FYNNEI. This CDR3 has 11 residues.

The gene calls are TRBV11-3 and TRBJ2-3; D not resolved. V gave up 5 bases and J gave up 0 bases, with 9 bases separating them. The CDR3 is 14 amino acids. Germline CDR1 reads SGHNT; CDR2 reads YENEEA. CDR3 sequence reads: CASSPMSSTDTQYF. In DNA, the CDR3 is TGTGCCAGCAGCCCAATGTCCAGCACAGATACGCAGTATTTT.

The genes are TRBV9 and TRBJ2-1; D possibly corresponds to TRBD2 (6 bases). Trimming took 0 bases from V and 8 from J, leaving 18 bases between them. Germline V gene data show CDR1 as SGDLS and CDR2 as YYNGEE. This CDR3 is 16 amino acids long. The CDR3 region is CASSVAGVAGIDEQFF. CDR3 in DNA: TGTGCCAGCAGCGTAGCTGGTGTGGCGGGGATCGATGAGCAGTTCTTC.

This chain uses TRBV10-1 with TRBJ2-7; 9 bases are a match to TRBD1. Trimming took 7 bases from V and 0 from J; bases not matched to a gene: 7. Germline V gene lookup returns CDR1 WNHNN and CDR2 SYGVQD (reference sequence). This CDR3 spans 15 amino acids. The CDR3 DNA reads as TGCGCCAGCAAACTTATGACAGGGGGCTCCTACGAGCAGTACTTC. Encoded protein: CASKLMTGGSYEQYF.

This chain links TRBV19 with TRBJ1-2; D is uncertain. CDR3 length: 12 residues. Germline CDR1 reads LNHDA; CDR2 reads SQIVND (reference sequence). Between the trimmed V and J ends, which lost 3 bases and 8 bases, there was a span of 10 bases. The CDR3 is CASSIEDRGYTF. The DNA for the CDR3 is TGTGCCAGTAGTATCGAAGACCGGGGCTACACCTTC.

This clone was counted only a few times. This sequence joins TRBV4-2 and TRBJ2-3; perhaps TRBD1 as D (6 bases). Germline V gives CDR1 LGHNA, CDR2 YNFKEQ. Trimming removed 1 base at V and 2 bases at J, with 13 bases between. This CDR3 comprises 16 residues. CDR3 in amino acids: CASSQVGRGNTDTQYF. Written as DNA, the CDR3 is TGTGCCAGCAGCCAAGTGGGCAGGGGAAACACAGATACGCAGTATTTT.

The CDR3 nucleotides read TGTGCAAGTCGCTTAGAGCCCCGTCCGGGACAGGCGAACACCGGGGAGCTGTTTTTT. It codes for CASRLEPRPGQANTGELFF. The V gene is TRBV12-2, the J gene TRBJ2-2; the table assigns TRBD1, which was not confirmed against the DNA. TRBV12-2 is described as a pseudogene. This CDR3 is 19 amino acids long.

The J gene is TRBJ1-3, the V gene TRBV6-5; D gene ambiguous. Trimming took 6 bases from V and 0 from J, leaving 12 bases between them. Germline V gene lookup returns CDR1 MNHEY and CDR2 SVGAGI. This CDR3 has 15 residues. The CDR3 DNA reads as TGTGCCAGCAGGCACCGGAACCACTCTGGAAACACCATATATTTT. Its protein is CASRHRNHSGNTIYF.

This chain links TRBV13 with TRBJ2-3; no reliable D call. Looked up from germline, CDR1 is PRHDT and CDR2 is FYEKMQ (reference sequence). The CDR3 contains 13 residues. Trimming cost V 1 base and J 1 base, with 3 bases left between them. CDR3 sequence reads: CASSLVRTDTQYF. CDR3 in DNA: TGTGCCAGCAGCTTAGTCCGCACAGATACGCAGTATTTT.

The chain recombines TRBV6-1 with TRBJ2-3, with unresolved D. The CDR3 sequence is 11 residues long. Germline lookup yields CDR1 MNHNS and CDR2 SASEGT. V lost 7 bases and J lost 4, with 6 bases in between. Here the CDR3 DNA reads TGTGCCAGCACCCCCCCAGATACGCAGTATTTT. Its protein is CASTPPDTQYF.

The genes are TRBV7-9 and TRBJ2-1; 10 bases match TRBD1. J gave up 4 bases and V 4 bases, and 4 bases lay outside the gene matches. Germline V lookup: CDR1 SEHNR, CDR2 FQNEAQ (reference sequence). This CDR3 contains 15 residues. The chain's CDR3 is CASSSDRGRYNEQFF. The CDR3 DNA is TGTGCCAGCAGCTCTGACAGGGGGCGATACAATGAGCAGTTCTTC. The complete variable domain, with remaining parts taken from reference TRBV7-9 and TRBJ2-1, reads DTGVSQNPRHKITKRGQNVTFRCDPISEHNRLYWYRQTLGQGPEFLTYFQNEAQLEKSRLLSDRFSAERPKGSFSTLEIQRTEQGDSAMYLCASSSDRGRYNEQFFGPGTRLTVL.

Turning to this clone: The junction differs from germline at one of its ends, possibly a read error. This chain links TRBV5-1 with TRBJ2-1; D is unclear. CDR1 and CDR2 (germline): SGHRS, YFSETQ. CDR3 size: 14 residues. In DNA form, the CDR3 reads TGCGCCAGCAGCTTGGGTATCTCCAACAATGAGCAGTTCTTC. As protein: CASSLGISNNEQFF.

This chain links TRBV7-2 with TRBJ1-5; no definite D call. Deletions cut 1 base from V and 5 bases from J, with 6 bases between. The CDR3 length is 13 residues. Germline CDR1 and CDR2: SGHTA and FQGNSA. CDR3 in DNA: TGTGCCAGCAGCTTAGGGAACGATCAGCCCCAGCATTTT. This encodes CASSLGNDQPQHF. The entire variable domain, with the rest obtained from reference TRBV7-2 and TRBJ1-5, is as follows: GAGVSQSPSNKVTEKGKDVELRCDPISGHTALYWYRQSLGQGLEFLIYFQGNSAPDKSGLPSDRFSAERTGGSVSTLTIQRTQQEDSAVYLCASSLGNDQPQHFGDGTRLSIL.

The J gene is TRBJ1-1, the V gene TRBV28; D perhaps matches TRBD1 (5 bases). CDR1 is MDHEN, CDR2 SYDVKM, per germline. CDR3 length equals 13 residues. V was shortened by 3 bases and J by 4 bases, with 9 bases between the two germline ends. CDR3 nucleotide sequence: TGTGCCAGCAGTTTGATGGGGGGCACTGAAGCTTTCTTT. Amino acid sequence: CASSLMGGTEAFF. The whole variable domain, remainder taken from reference TRBV28 and TRBJ1-1, is DVKVTQSSRYLVKRTGEKVFLECVQDMDHENMFWYRQDPGLGLRLIYFSYDVKMKEKGDIPEGYSVSREKKERFSLILESASTNQTSMYLCASSLMGGTEAFFGQGTRLTVV.

This chain connects TRBV4-3 to TRBJ1-2, with D unclear. Trimming pared 0 bases from V and 3 bases from J, leaving 11 bases between. The CDR3 totals 15 residues. Germline lookup yields CDR1 LGHNA and CDR2 YSLEER. The CDR3 DNA reads as TGCGCCAGCAGCCAAGATGAGGCGGGATACTATGGCTACACCTTC. Translating gives CASSQDEAGYYGYTF.